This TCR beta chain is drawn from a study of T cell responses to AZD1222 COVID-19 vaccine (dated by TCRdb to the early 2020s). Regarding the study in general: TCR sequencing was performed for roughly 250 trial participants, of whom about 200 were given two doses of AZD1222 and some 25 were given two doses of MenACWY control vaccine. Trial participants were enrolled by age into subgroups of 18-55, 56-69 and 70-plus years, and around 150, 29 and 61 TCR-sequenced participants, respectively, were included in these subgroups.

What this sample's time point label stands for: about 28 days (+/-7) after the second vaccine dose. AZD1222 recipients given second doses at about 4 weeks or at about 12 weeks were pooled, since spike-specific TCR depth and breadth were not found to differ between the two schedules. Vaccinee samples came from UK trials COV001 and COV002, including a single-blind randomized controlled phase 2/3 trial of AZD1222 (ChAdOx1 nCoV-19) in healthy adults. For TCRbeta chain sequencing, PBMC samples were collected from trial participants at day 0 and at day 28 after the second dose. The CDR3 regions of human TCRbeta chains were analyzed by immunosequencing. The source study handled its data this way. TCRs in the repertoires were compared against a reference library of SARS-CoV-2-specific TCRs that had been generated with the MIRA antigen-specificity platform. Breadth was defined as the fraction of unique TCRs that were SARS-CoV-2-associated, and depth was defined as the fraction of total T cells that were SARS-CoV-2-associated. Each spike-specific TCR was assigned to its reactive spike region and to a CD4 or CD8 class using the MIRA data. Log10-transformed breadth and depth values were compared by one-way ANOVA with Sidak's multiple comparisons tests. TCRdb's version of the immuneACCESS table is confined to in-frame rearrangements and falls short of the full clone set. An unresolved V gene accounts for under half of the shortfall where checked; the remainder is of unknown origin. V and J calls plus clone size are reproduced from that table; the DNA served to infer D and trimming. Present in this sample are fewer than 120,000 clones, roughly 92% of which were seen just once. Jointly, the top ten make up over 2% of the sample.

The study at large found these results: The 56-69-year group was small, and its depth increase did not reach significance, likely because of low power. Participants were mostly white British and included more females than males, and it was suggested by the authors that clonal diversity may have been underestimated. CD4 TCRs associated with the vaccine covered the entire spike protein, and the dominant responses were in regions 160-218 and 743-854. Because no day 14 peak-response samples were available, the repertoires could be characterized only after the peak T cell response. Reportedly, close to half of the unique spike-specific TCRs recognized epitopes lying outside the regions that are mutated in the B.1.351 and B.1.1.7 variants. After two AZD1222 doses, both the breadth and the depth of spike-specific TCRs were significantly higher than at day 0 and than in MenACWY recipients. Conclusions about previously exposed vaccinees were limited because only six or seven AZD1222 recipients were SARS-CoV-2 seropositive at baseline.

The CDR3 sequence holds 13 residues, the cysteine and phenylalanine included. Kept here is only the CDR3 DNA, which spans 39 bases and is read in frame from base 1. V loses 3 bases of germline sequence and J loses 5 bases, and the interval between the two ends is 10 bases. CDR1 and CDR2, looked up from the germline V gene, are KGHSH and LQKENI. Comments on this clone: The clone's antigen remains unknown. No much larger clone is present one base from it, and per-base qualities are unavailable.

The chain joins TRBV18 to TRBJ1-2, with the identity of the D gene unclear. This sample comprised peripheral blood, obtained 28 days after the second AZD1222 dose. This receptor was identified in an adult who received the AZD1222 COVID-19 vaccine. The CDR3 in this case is CASSPDDRYGYTF. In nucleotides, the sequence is TGTGCCAGCTCACCCGACGACCGATATGGCTACACCTTC.